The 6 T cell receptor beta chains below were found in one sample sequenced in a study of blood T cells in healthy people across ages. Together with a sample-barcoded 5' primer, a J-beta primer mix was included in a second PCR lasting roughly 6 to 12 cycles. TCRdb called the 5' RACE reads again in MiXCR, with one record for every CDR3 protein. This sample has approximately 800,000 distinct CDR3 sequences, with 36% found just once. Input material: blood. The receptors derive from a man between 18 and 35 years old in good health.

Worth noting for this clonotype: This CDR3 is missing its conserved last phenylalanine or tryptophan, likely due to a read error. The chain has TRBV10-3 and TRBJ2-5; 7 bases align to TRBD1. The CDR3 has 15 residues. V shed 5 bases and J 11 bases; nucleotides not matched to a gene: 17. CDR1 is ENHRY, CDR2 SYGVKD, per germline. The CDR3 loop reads CAISSGGQKSNEQYI. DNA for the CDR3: TGTGCCATCAGTTCTGGGGGACAGAAATCTAATGAGCAGTACATC.

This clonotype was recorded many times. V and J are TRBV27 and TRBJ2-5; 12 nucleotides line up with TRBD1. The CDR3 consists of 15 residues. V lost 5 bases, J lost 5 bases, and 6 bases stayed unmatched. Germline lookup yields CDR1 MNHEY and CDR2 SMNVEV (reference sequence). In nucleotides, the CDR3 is TGTGCCAGCAGTCCCGGGACAGGGGGCAAGGAGACCCAGTACTTC. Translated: CASSPGTGGKETQYF.

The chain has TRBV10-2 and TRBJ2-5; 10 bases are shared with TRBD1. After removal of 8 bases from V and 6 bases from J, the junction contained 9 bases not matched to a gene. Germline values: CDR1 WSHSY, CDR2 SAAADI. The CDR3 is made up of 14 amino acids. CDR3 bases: TGCGCCAGCCAGACCGGGACAGGGGAACAGACCCAGTACTTC. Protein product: CASQTGTGEQTQYF.

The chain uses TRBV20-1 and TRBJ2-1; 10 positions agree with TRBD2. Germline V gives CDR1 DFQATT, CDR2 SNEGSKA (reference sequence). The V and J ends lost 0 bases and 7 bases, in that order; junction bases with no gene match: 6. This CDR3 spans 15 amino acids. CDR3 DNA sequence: TGCAGTGCTAGAGATGGGACTAGCGTAGTAAATGAGCAGTTCTTC. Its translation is CSARDGTSVVNEQFF.

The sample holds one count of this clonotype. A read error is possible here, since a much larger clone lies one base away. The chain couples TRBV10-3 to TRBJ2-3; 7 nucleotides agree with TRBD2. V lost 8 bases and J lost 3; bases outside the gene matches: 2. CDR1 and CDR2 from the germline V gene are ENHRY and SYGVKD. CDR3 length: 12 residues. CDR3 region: CAILGGTDTQYF. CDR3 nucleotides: TGTGCCATCCTCGGGGGGACAGATACGCAGTATTTT.

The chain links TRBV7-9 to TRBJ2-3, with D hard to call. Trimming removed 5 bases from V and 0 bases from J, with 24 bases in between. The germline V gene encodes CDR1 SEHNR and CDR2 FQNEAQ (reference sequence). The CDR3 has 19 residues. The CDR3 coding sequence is TGTGCCAGCAGCGCACGGGCCCCGATTTCGAACCTAAGCACAGATACGCAGTATTTT. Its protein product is CASSARAPISNLSTDTQYF. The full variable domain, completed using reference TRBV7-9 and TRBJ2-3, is DTGVSQNPRHKITKRGQNVTFRCDPISEHNRLYWYRQTLGQGPEFLTYFQNEAQLEKSRLLSDRFSAERPKGSFSTLEIQRTEQGDSAMYLCASSARAPISNLSTDTQYFGPGTRLTVL.